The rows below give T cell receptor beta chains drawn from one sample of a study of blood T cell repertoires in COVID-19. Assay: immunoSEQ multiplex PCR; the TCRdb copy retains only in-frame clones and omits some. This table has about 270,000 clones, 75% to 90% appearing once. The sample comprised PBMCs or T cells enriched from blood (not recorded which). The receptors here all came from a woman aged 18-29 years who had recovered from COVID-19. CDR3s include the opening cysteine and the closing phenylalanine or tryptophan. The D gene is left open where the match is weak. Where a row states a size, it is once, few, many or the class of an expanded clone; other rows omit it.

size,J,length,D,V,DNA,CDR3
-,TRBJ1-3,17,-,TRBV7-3,TGTGCCAGCAGCTTAAGGTATCAGGGCAGCTCTGGAAACACCATATATTTT,CASSLRYQGSSGNTIYF
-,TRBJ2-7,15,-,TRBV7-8,TGTGCCAGCAGCAGTCGTGGGAGCCTAACCTACGAGCAGTACTTC,CASSSRGSLTYEQYF
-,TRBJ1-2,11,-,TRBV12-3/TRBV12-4,TGTGCCAGCAGTTTACTAGAAGGCTACACCTTC,CASSLLEGYTF
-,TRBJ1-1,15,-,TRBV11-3,TGTGCCAGCAGCTCCACCGGGACTCCGGGAGGTGAAGCTTTCTTT,CASSSTGTPGGEAFF
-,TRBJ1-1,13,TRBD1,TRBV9,TGTGCCAGCAGCGCCGGAGACAGGGGTGAAGCTTTCTTT,CASSAGDRGEAFF
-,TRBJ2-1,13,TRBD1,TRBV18,TGTGCCAGCTCACGTACAGGGGTCAATGAGCAGTTCTTC,CASSRTGVNEQFF
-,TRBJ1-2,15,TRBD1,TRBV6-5,TGTGCCAGCAGTTGGGGACAGCAGCTTAACTATGGCTACACCTTC,CASSWGQQLNYGYTF
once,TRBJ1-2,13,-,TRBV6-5,TGTGCCGGGGGACTGTTAGGGGACTATGGCTACACCTTC,CAGGLLGDYGYTF
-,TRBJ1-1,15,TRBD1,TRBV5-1,TGCGCCAGCAGCTTGGCCTGGGACAGAAAAACTGAAGCTTTCTTT,CASSLAWDRKTEAFF
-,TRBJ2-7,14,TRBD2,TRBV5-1,TGCGCCAGCAGCTTGGTAACTAGCGGGGTCGAGCAGTACTTC,CASSLVTSGVEQYF
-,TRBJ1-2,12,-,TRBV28,TGTGCCAGCAGTCCACAGGGTTACGGCTACACCTTC,CASSPQGYGYTF
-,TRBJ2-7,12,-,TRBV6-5,TGTGCCAGCAAGTCTAGGGGTGGCGAGCAGTACTTC,CASKSRGGEQYF
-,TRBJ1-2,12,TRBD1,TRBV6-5,TGTGCCAGCGTACAGGGGGCCTATGGCTACACCTTC,CASVQGAYGYTF
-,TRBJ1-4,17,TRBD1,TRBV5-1,TGCGCCAGCAGCTTCTCGACAGGGAGCGAGCTAAATGAAAAACTGTTTTTT,CASSFSTGSELNEKLFF
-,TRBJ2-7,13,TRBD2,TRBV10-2,TGCGCCAGCAGACCGGGACTAGCGGGCGAGCAGTACTTC,CASRPGLAGEQYF
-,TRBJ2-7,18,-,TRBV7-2,TGTGCCAGCAGCTCGTCAATCGCTACAGGGTATTATGGCTACGAGCAGTACTTC,CASSSSIATGYYGYEQYF
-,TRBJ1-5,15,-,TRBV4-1,TGCGCCAGCAGCCCCGGGGAGAGCATCGTTGGAGCCCAGCATTTT,CASSPGESIVGAQHF
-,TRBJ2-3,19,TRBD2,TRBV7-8,TGTGCCAGCACCAGGGGACTAGCGGGAACCAGACGTAGCACAGATACGCAGTATTTT,CASTRGLAGTRRSTDTQYF
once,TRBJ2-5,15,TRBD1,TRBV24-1,TGTGCCACCAGTGATCCCGGGACAGGGGGGGAGACCCAGTACTTC,CATSDPGTGGETQYF
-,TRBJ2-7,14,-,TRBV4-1,TGCGCCAGCAGCCAAGTAACAGCCACCTACGAGCAGTACTTC,CASSQVTATYEQYF
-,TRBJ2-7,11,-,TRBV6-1,TGTGCCAGCAGCCTCGGACTCGAGCAGTACTTC,CASSLGLEQYF
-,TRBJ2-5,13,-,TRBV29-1,TGCAGCGTTGAAACGGTACAGGGAGAGACCCAGTACTTC,CSVETVQGETQYF
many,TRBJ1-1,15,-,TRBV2,TGTGCCAGCAGTGCTGCTCGCGGCCCGAACACTGAAGCTTTCTTT,CASSAARGPNTEAFF
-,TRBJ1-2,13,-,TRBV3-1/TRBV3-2,TGTGCCAGCAGCCCGGGACTGACGAATGGCTACACCTTC,CASSPGLTNGYTF
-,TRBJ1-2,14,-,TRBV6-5,TGTGCCAGCAGTCGTCAAGACAGGATCTATGGCTACACCTTC,CASSRQDRIYGYTF
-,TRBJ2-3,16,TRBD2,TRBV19,TGTGCCAGTAGTACCGTAGCGGGGGGTAGCACAGATACGCAGTATTTT,CASSTVAGGSTDTQYF
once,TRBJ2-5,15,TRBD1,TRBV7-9,TGTGCCAGCAGCTCCACGACAGGGGTAAAAGAGACCCAGTACTTC,CASSSTTGVKETQYF
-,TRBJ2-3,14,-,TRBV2,TGTGCCAGTCTATGGGGGGGCACCACAGATACGCAGTATTTT,CASLWGGTTDTQYF
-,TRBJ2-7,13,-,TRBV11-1,TGTGCCAGCAGCTCGGACAGCCCGTCCCTGCAGTACTTC,CASSSDSPSLQYF
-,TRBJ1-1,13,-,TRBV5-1,TGCGCCAGCAGCTTGGTGGAGGGCACTGAAGCTTTCTTT,CASSLVEGTEAFF
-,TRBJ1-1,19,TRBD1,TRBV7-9,TGTGCCAGCAGCTTATCCCCCTGGACAGGGGGCGATAGGGCCACTGAAGCTTTCTTT,CASSLSPWTGGDRATEAFF
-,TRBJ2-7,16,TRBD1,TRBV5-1,TGCGCCAGCAGCTTCGGACAGGGGGATATGACCTACGAGCAGTACTTC,CASSFGQGDMTYEQYF
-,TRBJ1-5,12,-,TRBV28,TGTGCCAGCGGAGTTAGCAATCAGCCCCAGCATTTT,CASGVSNQPQHF
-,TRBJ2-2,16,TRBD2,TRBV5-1,TGCGCCAGCAGCCCCCTAGCGGGGGGGCGTGGCGGGGAGCTGTTTTTT,CASSPLAGGRGGELFF
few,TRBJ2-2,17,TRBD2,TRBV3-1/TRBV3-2,TGTGCCAGCAGACCGACTAGCGGGGGGCCAAACACCGGGGAGCTGTTTTTT,CASRPTSGGPNTGELFF
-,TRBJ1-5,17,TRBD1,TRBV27,TGTGCCAGCAGTTTCCTTAGGACAGGCCACCTCAATCAGCCCCAGCATTTT,CASSFLRTGHLNQPQHF
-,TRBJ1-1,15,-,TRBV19,TGTGCCAGTACCCCGGGGAGGGGCGACTCGGCGGGGGCTTTCTTT,CASTPGRGDSAGAFF
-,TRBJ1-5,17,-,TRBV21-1,TGTGCCAGCAGCAAAGTGTTCACGGGGGGCAGTGATCAGCCCCAGCATTTT,CASSKVFTGGSDQPQHF
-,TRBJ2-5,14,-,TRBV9,TGTGCCAGCAGCGGACAGGCCTCGCAAGAGACCCAGTACTTC,CASSGQASQETQYF
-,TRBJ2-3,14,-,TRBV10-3,TGTGCCATCATGAAGGGACACCGCACAGATACGCAGTATTTT,CAIMKGHRTDTQYF
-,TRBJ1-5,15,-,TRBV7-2,TGTGCCAGCAGCTTAGTAAGGGGCGTCGGACAGCCCCAGCATTTT,CASSLVRGVGQPQHF
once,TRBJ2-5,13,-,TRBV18,TGTGCCAGCCCTAAACAGGGTAGGGAGACCCAGTACTTC,CASPKQGRETQYF
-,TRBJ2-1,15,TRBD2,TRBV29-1,TGCAGCGTTGAAGAAGGCCGGGGGGGATACAATGAGCAGTTCTTC,CSVEEGRGGYNEQFF
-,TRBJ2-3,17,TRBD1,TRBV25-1,TGTGCCAGCAGTGAGTCGCCGGGACAGGGACGTGTAGATACGCAGTATTTT,CASSESPGQGRVDTQYF
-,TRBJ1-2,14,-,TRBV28,TGTGCCAGCAGTTCCCCCCCAGTTAACTATGGCTACACCTTC,CASSSPPVNYGYTF